The entry below gives a single TCR beta chain sequence along with its context. Method: immunoSEQ multiplex PCR; TCRdb's copy keeps in-frame clones and lacks some. The table includes around 120,000 clones, around 90% detected once. The sample comes from a study of blood T cell repertoires in COVID-19. J gave up 5 bases and V 0 bases, and 7 bases lay outside the gene matches. Germline V gene sequence: CDR1 MGHRA, CDR2 YSYEKL. This CDR3 has 18 residues. Material: peripheral blood. The clonotype comes from a man between 50 and 59 years old with active COVID-19. V is TRBV4-1 and J is TRBJ2-1; 13 bases are shared with TRBD2. The CDR3 here is CASSQDLFGLAGDNEQFF. In nucleotides, the CDR3 is TGCGCCAGCAGCCAAGATCTATTCGGACTAGCGGGGGACAATGAGCAGTTCTTC.